The source of this TCR beta chain is a study of T-cell memory formation after mild COVID-19. About the study: There were largely donor-specific TCR clusters. Points from the study as a whole: Mostly located in CM and EM were contracting CD4+ clones, with contracting CD8+ clones located in EMRA. Memory from before infection featured some responding clones, which suggests cross-reactive memory joined.

Comments on this clonotype: As yet, its antigen is unknown.

A single record per CDR3 protein comes from TCRdb applying MiXCR to the 5' RACE reads. The table includes roughly 100,000 distinct CDR3 sequences, about 15% detected once. This receptor was identified in an adult woman who had mild COVID-19 (a few samples of this study predate the infection). Cell type and time point are not known. Sequencing was performed on PBMCs or a T cell subset sorted from them (not recorded which).

CDR3 nucleotide sequence: TGTGCCAGCAGTTTGGAGGGGCCAGCCACTGAAGCTTTCTTT. This gives the protein CASSLEGPATEAFF. V and J are TRBV27 and TRBJ1-1, with D perhaps matching TRBD1 (5 bases). V was cut by 3 bases and J by 4 bases, with 12 bases left in between. Germline V gene lookup returns CDR1 MNHEY and CDR2 SMNVEV (reference sequence). There are 14 residues in the CDR3.